What follows are 18 T cell receptor beta chains derived from one specimen sequenced in a study of T-cell memory formation after mild COVID-19. MiXCR, applied by TCRdb to the 5' RACE reads, yields one record per CDR3 protein. The sample contains about 150,000 distinct CDR3 sequences, 20% to 25% of which appear only once. Sequencing input: PBMCs or a T cell subset sorted from them (not recorded which). The receptors derive from an adult woman who had mild COVID-19 (a few samples of this study predate the infection). Cell type and time point are not known.

The chain carries TRBV6-6 and TRBJ2-7; D possibly uses TRBD1 or TRBD2 (6 bases each). CDR1 is MNHNY and CDR2 is SVGAGI in the germline V gene (reference sequence). V lost 2 bases, J lost 3 bases, and 14 bases lay in between. This CDR3 contains 15 residues. The CDR3 DNA is TGTGCCAGCAGTTACGCTCCGGGGGCGGACTACGAGCAGTACTTC. It translates to CASSYAPGADYEQYF.

The rearrangement uses TRBV19 and TRBJ2-1; D remains unclear. This CDR3 is 17 amino acids long. Germline-derived CDR1 and CDR2 are LNHDA and SQIVND (reference sequence). With 0 bases removed from V and 0 bases from J, the gap between germline ends came to 12 bases. The CDR3 DNA reads as TGTGCCAGTAGTATAGATCAGTTCGGGCCCTCCTACAATGAGCAGTTCTTC. It is translated as CASSIDQFGPSYNEQFF. Full variable domain (missing parts from reference TRBV19 and TRBJ2-1): DGGITQSPKYLFRKEGQNVTLSCEQNLNHDAMYWYRQDPGQGLRLIYYSQIVNDFQKGDIAEGYSVSREKKESFPLTVTSAQKNPTAFYLCASSIDQFGPSYNEQFFGPGTRLTVL.

This chain links TRBV7-9 with TRBJ2-6; D is perhaps TRBD1 or TRBD2 (5 bases each). Germline V gives CDR1 SEHNR, CDR2 FQNEAQ (reference sequence). V was pared by 4 bases and J by 0 bases, with 16 bases between. The CDR3 runs 18 residues. The CDR3 bases are TGTGCCAGCAGCTCCGGGACCGCCCTCCTCTCTGGGGCCAACGTCCTGACTTTC. This codes for CASSSGTALLSGANVLTF.

This clonotype appeared a few times. CDR3 loop: CASSLGLSGRGTDTQYF. The CDR3 DNA follows: TGTGCCAGCAGCCTGGGCCTGAGCGGACGCGGCACAGATACGCAGTATTTT. The chain couples TRBV7-2 to TRBJ2-3, with a possible D match to TRBD2 (5 bases). CDR1 SGHTA and CDR2 FQGNSA come from the germline V gene. The CDR3 runs to 17 residues. V shed 5 bases and J shed 1 base, with 19 bases lying between them.

The chain carries TRBV11-3 and TRBJ2-1, with TRBD2 matching over 9 bases. The germline V gene encodes CDR1 SGHNT and CDR2 YENEEA. J gave up 8 bases and V 4 bases, and 9 bases lay outside the gene matches. CDR3 length: 15 amino acids. As DNA, the CDR3 is TGTGCCAGCAGCTCCGACTGGAGGACTAGCGATGAGCAGTTCTTC. Its translation: CASSSDWRTSDEQFF.

The chain employs TRBV27 and TRBJ1-1; D may be TRBD1 (5 bases). There are 15 residues in the CDR3. CDR1 and CDR2 (germline): MNHEY, SMNVEV (reference sequence). V was pared by 1 base and J by 1 base, with 10 bases between. Here the CDR3 reads CASSLYWGENTEAFF. CDR3 DNA sequence: TGTGCCAGCAGTTTATATTGGGGCGAGAACACTGAAGCTTTCTTT.

This clonotype was picked up a small number of times. This sequence joins TRBV12-3 or TRBV12-4 and TRBJ2-3; 12 bases map to TRBD1. The CDR3 totals 16 residues. V trimming: 4 bases; J trimming: 3 bases; junction bases outside the gene matches: 5. The CDR3 protein is CASSSLGQGATDTQYF. The CDR3 bases are TGTGCCAGCAGTTCACTGGGACAGGGGGCTACAGATACGCAGTATTTT.

The chain has TRBV11-3 and TRBJ1-2; D is unclear. Deletions cut 5 bases from V and 3 bases from J, with 10 bases between. Germline values: CDR1 SGHNT, CDR2 YENEEA. CDR3 length: 13 residues. CDR3 nucleotides: TGTGCCAGCAGCCCCAGCAAGCACTATGGCTACACCTTC. Amino acids: CASSPSKHYGYTF. The full variable domain, its missing parts supplied by reference TRBV11-3 and TRBJ1-2, is EAGVVQSPRYKIIEKKQPVAFWCNPISGHNTLYWYLQNLGQGPELLIRYENEEAVDDSQLPKDRFSAERLKGVDSTLKIQPAELGDSAVYLCASSPSKHYGYTFGSGTRLTVV.

This chain connects TRBV7-8 to TRBJ1-4, with a possible D match to TRBD1 (5 bases). CDR1 is SGHVS, CDR2 FQNEAQ, per germline. The CDR3 is made up of 15 amino acids. V was trimmed by 1 base and J by 7 bases, leaving 13 bases between them. As DNA, the CDR3 is TGTGCCAGCAGCTTAGTTAAGGTTCAGGGTGAAAAACTGTTTTTT. This sequence encodes CASSLVKVQGEKLFF.

The V gene is TRBV5-1, the J gene TRBJ2-3; D is unclear. V lost 0 bases and J lost 6, with 11 bases in between. This CDR3 is built from 14 residues. Germline CDR1 SGHRS, CDR2 YFSETQ. The CDR3 spells CASSLGFDPDTQYF. The CDR3 bases are TGCGCCAGCAGCTTGGGTTTCGACCCGGATACGCAGTATTTT.

This clonotype was found a few times. V is TRBV7-9 and J is TRBJ2-1, with 7 nucleotides matching TRBD1. J gave up 2 bases and V 4 bases, and 5 bases lay outside the gene matches. Germline values: CDR1 SEHNR, CDR2 FQNEAQ (reference sequence). This CDR3 has 15 amino acids. The CDR3 DNA reads as TGTGCCAGCAGCTCTGGGACAGACCCCTACAATGAGCAGTTCTTC. Translated: CASSSGTDPYNEQFF. Supplemented by reference TRBV7-9 and TRBJ2-1, the full variable domain reads DTGVSQNPRHKITKRGQNVTFRCDPISEHNRLYWYRQTLGQGPEFLTYFQNEAQLEKSRLLSDRFSAERPKGSFSTLEIQRTEQGDSAMYLCASSSGTDPYNEQFFGPGTRLTVL.

V and J are TRBV7-2 and TRBJ2-3, with D possibly TRBD1 on 5 matching bases. This CDR3 has 14 amino acids. Germline V CDR1 and CDR2: SGHTA, FQGNSA. Trimming took 1 base from V and 2 from J, leaving 7 bases between them. CDR3 in amino acids: CASSLETATDTQYF. CDR3 nucleotides: TGTGCCAGCAGCTTAGAGACAGCCACAGATACGCAGTATTTT. The full variable domain, in which reference TRBV7-2 and TRBJ2-3 provide the parts outside the CDR3, is GAGVSQSPSNKVTEKGKDVELRCDPISGHTALYWYRQSLGQGLEFLIYFQGNSAPDKSGLPSDRFSAERTGGSVSTLTIQRTQQEDSAVYLCASSLETATDTQYFGPGTRLTVL.

The chain uses TRBV7-6 and TRBJ2-7, with TRBD1 matching 8 bases. Germline V gives CDR1 SGHVS, CDR2 FNYEAQ. CDR3 size: 13 residues. Trimming took 5 bases from V and 2 from J; bases not matched to a gene: 2. CDR3 amino acids: CASSGQGTYEQYF. CDR3 nucleotide sequence: TGTGCCAGCAGCGGACAGGGTACCTACGAGCAGTACTTC.

The chain recombines TRBV9 with TRBJ2-3; TRBD2 is a possible D gene (7 bases). CDR3 length equals 17 residues. The V end lost 0 bases, the J end lost 2 bases, and 16 bases lay between the germline ends. Per germline, CDR1 SGDLS and CDR2 YYNGEE. The CDR3 loop reads CASSVDREGLITDTQYF. CDR3 nucleotide sequence: TGTGCCAGCAGCGTAGACAGGGAGGGACTCATCACAGATACGCAGTATTTT.

This clonotype occurred a few times. The chain combines TRBV23-1 with TRBJ2-3; no reliable D call. Being an ORF, TRBV23-1 has a function that is uncertain. With 8 bases removed from V and 2 bases from J, the gap between germline ends came to 23 bases. This CDR3 contains 17 residues. The CDR3 reads CASRLYLGRHLTDTQYF. DNA for the CDR3: TGCGCCAGCCGTCTTTATCTGGGCCGCCACCTCACAGATACGCAGTATTTT.

This clonotype has at least ten counts. The V and J genes are TRBV20-1 and TRBJ2-7, with no clear D. Germline loops: CDR1 DFQATT, CDR2 SNEGSKA (reference sequence). V was pared by 2 bases and J by 3 bases, with 11 bases between. The CDR3 has 13 amino acids. The CDR3 coding sequence is TGCAGTGCTAGAAAGGGTAATTTCTACGAGCAGTACTTC. It yields the protein CSARKGNFYEQYF.

This clonotype turned up a few times. The chain has TRBV7-3 and TRBJ2-1; no clear D gene. V dropped 6 bases and J dropped 8 bases, with 14 bases sitting between them. The CDR3 totals 13 residues. CDR1 is SGHTA, CDR2 FQGTGA, per germline. The CDR3 region has the DNA TGTGCCAGCAGTCTATTTGGGTCTGATGAGCAGTTCTTC. Its protein product is CASSLFGSDEQFF.

This clonotype was found a few times. The chain links TRBV6-5 to TRBJ2-1; D perhaps matches TRBD2 (5 bases). The germline CDR1 and CDR2 sequences are MNHEY and SVGAGI. CDR3 length: 13 amino acids. V gave up 0 bases and J gave up 7 bases, with 7 bases separating them. CDR3 DNA sequence: TGTGCCAGCAGTTACTCGAGAGGGAATGAGCAGTTCTTC. As protein: CASSYSRGNEQFF.